The clone carrying this TCR beta chain was seen more than once but under ten times. The antigen remains unidentified. Germline V gene sequence: CDR1 SGDLS, CDR2 YYNGEE. The trim removed 0 bases at V and 6 bases at J, leaving 9 bases unmatched. The CDR3 runs 15 residues. TCRdb redid the calling of the RT-PCR reads with MiXCR, one entry per CDR3 protein. The sample includes about 190,000 distinct CDR3 sequences, 13% to 15% seen only once; the top ten take 26%. The record originates from a study of response to subunit inactivated influenza vaccine. Study-wide points: Each seasonal influenza vaccination recruits few new T cells, the authors suggested.

Sequences were derived from CD8+ T cells sorted from PBMCs, sampled more than 4 days after vaccination. This chain connects TRBV9 to TRBJ2-7; 7 positions agree with TRBD1. The TCR comes from a man aged 50 or older who received an inactivated influenza vaccine. Written as DNA, the CDR3 is TGTGCCAGCAGCGTAGTTGGGACAGATACAGCCGAGCAGTACTTC. This sequence encodes CASSVVGTDTAEQYF. The full variable domain, with the rest looked up from reference TRBV9 and TRBJ2-7, is DSGVTQTPKHLITATGQRVTLRCSPRSGDLSVYWYQQSLDQGLQFLIQYYNGEERAKGNILERFSAQQFPDLHSELNLSSLELGDSALYFCASSVVGTDTAEQYFGPGTRLTVT.